Listed below are T cell receptor beta chains from one sample, sequenced in a study of human T cells and chemical hapten exposure. TCRdb redid the calling of the RACE reads with MiXCR, one entry per CDR3 protein. Among under 95,000 distinct CDR3 sequences listed, approximately 9.7% were seen once. Sample: whole blood. The receptors originated from a female donor in good health. Some clones in this sample may be carry-over from other donors' samples. Each CDR3 is given with its conserved first and last residue. D genes are given only for firm matches. Clone size is stated in some rows and not others, as once, few, many or a class when expanded.

cdr3_length	d_call	j_call	clone_size	v_call	cdr3_nt	cdr3_aa
12	NA	TRBJ2-3	few	TRBV29-1	TGCAGCGTTGTTGGACGGCCAGATACGCAGTATTTT	CSVVGRPDTQYF
15	NA	TRBJ2-5	few	TRBV3-1	TGTGCCAGCAGCCAAGAAGCCAGGGACGGGGAGACCCAGTACTTC	CASSQEARDGETQYF
16	TRBD2	TRBJ2-1	few	TRBV24-1	TGTGCCACCAGTGATGGCCCTAGCGGGAGGTACAATGAGCAGTTCTTC	CATSDGPSGRYNEQFF
12	NA	TRBJ2-7	many	TRBV7-3	TGTGCCAGCAGCTCCGGGGGCGAGGAGCAGTACTTC	CASSSGGEEQYF
14	NA	TRBJ1-1	NA	TRBV27	TGTGCCAGCAGCAGGGATCAGACGAACACTGAAGCTTTCTTT	CASSRDQTNTEAFF
15	NA	TRBJ2-7	few	TRBV9	TGTGCCAGCAGCCCAACCCCCCGGTTAACCTACGAGCAGTACTTC	CASSPTPRLTYEQYF
15	TRBD2	TRBJ2-3	NA	TRBV29-1	TGCAGCGTTTTGGGGGGAGGGCCGGGCACAGATACGCAGTATTTT	CSVLGGGPGTDTQYF
14	TRBD2	TRBJ2-2	few	TRBV10-3	TGTGCCATCAGCGGACTAGCGGGAGGCGGGGAGCTGTTTTTT	CAISGLAGGGELFF
14	TRBD2	TRBJ2-3	NA	TRBV3-1	TGTGCCAGCCGCACCGGGGGGAGAAGGGATACGCAGTATTTT	CASRTGGRRDTQYF
12	TRBD1	TRBJ2-1	many	TRBV28	TGTGCCAGCAGCCTGACAGGGGAAAAGCAGTTCTTC	CASSLTGEKQFF
15	NA	TRBJ1-2	many	TRBV29-1	TGCAGCGTTGAGTTTCAGGACAAGATTGACTATGGCTACACCTTC	CSVEFQDKIDYGYTF
11	NA	TRBJ2-1	few	TRBV20-1	TGCAGTGCTAGGAACTACAATGAGCAGTTCTTC	CSARNYNEQFF
18	TRBD1	TRBJ1-5	many	TRBV12-3/TRBV12-4	TGTGCCAGCAGCCAAACCCCCCGACGACAGGGGGTTTCTCAGCCCCAGCATTTT	CASSQTPRRQGVSQPQHF
11	NA	TRBJ2-2	NA	TRBV10-3	TGTGCCATCGAGAAGATCGGGGAGCTGTTTTTT	CAIEKIGELFF
14	TRBD1	TRBJ2-7	few	TRBV28	TGTGCCAGCAGTAAACAGGGGGCGGGTTACGAGCAGTACTTC	CASSKQGAGYEQYF
14	TRBD1	TRBJ1-6	few	TRBV29-1	TGCAGCGTTGGACCGGGACAGGGGATTCCACCCCTCCACTTT	CSVGPGQGIPPLHF
14	NA	TRBJ1-5	few	TRBV21-1	TGTGCCAGCAGCATCGGCAGACCCAATCAGCCCCAGCATTTT	CASSIGRPNQPQHF
16	NA	TRBJ2-2	few	TRBV7-3	TGTGCCAGCACCCCCGGAGGGGGGCGTCGGACCGGGGAGCTGTTTTTT	CASTPGGGRRTGELFF
11	NA	TRBJ2-5	few	TRBV4-1	TGCGCCAGCAGCCAGGTAGAGACCCAGTACTTC	CASSQVETQYF
14	NA	TRBJ2-7	NA	TRBV12-3/TRBV12-4	TGTGCCAGCAGTTTCGCGCTAGGACCCTACGAGCAGTACTTC	CASSFALGPYEQYF
14	NA	TRBJ2-6	many	TRBV29-1	TGCAGCGTTGAAGATCGATCTGGGGCCAACGTCCTGACTTTC	CSVEDRSGANVLTF
13	TRBD2	TRBJ2-5	NA	TRBV20-1	TGCAGTGCTCCGTGGGCGGGGGGGGAGACCCAGTACTTC	CSAPWAGGETQYF
13	TRBD1	TRBJ1-6	few	TRBV2	TGTGCCAGACGGGACAGAGGATATTCACCCCTCCACTTT	CARRDRGYSPLHF
16	NA	TRBJ1-1	few	TRBV18	TGTGCCAGCTCACTCCTCCCTGGAGGGGGGGGGACTGAAGCTTTCTTT	CASSLLPGGGGTEAFF
16	NA	TRBJ2-3	NA	TRBV28	TGTGCCAGCAGTTTGGGGGTGACGGGGGGCACAGATACGCAGTATTTT	CASSLGVTGGTDTQYF
15	TRBD2	TRBJ2-4	NA	TRBV6-1	TGTGCCAGCAGTGAAATGACGGGAGGGAAAAACATTCAGTACTTC	CASSEMTGGKNIQYF
15	NA	TRBJ2-7	NA	TRBV7-2	TGTGCCAGCAGCCCCAGCGGTCCAAGCTCCTACGAGCAGTACTTC	CASSPSGPSSYEQYF
16	NA	TRBJ2-3	few	TRBV28	TGTGCCAGCACCCCGGGGACCCGCTTGCTCTCAGATACGCAGTATTTT	CASTPGTRLLSDTQYF
15	TRBD1	TRBJ1-6	many	TRBV6-5	TGTGCCAGCAGCGAGACTACAGGGGGCAATTCACCCCTCCACTTT	CASSETTGGNSPLHF
15	NA	TRBJ1-6	many	TRBV7-8	TGTGCCAGCAGCCCCCTAGACGGACGAGATTCACCCCTCCACTTT	CASSPLDGRDSPLHF
15	TRBD2	TRBJ2-7	NA	TRBV6-1	TGTGCCAGCAGCCGCCTAGCGGGGAGCTCCTACGAGCAGTACTTC	CASSRLAGSSYEQYF
13	NA	TRBJ2-7	NA	TRBV3-1	TGTGCCAGCAGCCAAGCACCCCTTTACGAGCAGTACTTC	CASSQAPLYEQYF
14	TRBD1	TRBJ1-5	few	TRBV6-1	TGTGCCAGCAGTGGAGGGGGCGGCAATCAGCCCCAGCATTTT	CASSGGGGNQPQHF
15	NA	TRBJ2-7	many	TRBV6-2/TRBV6-3	TGTGCCAGCAGTTACGACCTTTGGATCAACTACGAGCAGTACTTC	CASSYDLWINYEQYF
11	NA	TRBJ1-1	few	TRBV30	TGTGCCTGGAGTGGGAGCACTGAAGCTTTCTTT	CAWSGSTEAFF
15	TRBD2	TRBJ2-3	many	TRBV5-6	TGTGCCAGCAGCGGGGCTAGCGGGAGTTGGGATACGCAGTATTTT	CASSGASGSWDTQYF
15	NA	TRBJ1-5	NA	TRBV20-1	TGCAGTGCTAGAGTGGAGGGGATGTTCAGTCAGCCCCAGCATTTT	CSARVEGMFSQPQHF
14	NA	TRBJ1-1	NA	TRBV7-2	TGTGCCAGCAGCCCTCGACAGGTGGTCACTGAAGCTTTCTTT	CASSPRQVVTEAFF
14	NA	TRBJ2-5	few	TRBV12-3/TRBV12-4	TGTGCCAGCAGTCCGACCCCTCAATCCGAGACCCAGTACTTC	CASSPTPQSETQYF
15	NA	TRBJ2-4	many	TRBV6-1	TGTGCCAGCACCCCCCCGGGGGTAGTCAAAAACATTCAGTACTTC	CASTPPGVVKNIQYF
15	TRBD1	TRBJ1-5	few	TRBV5-1	TGCGCCAGCAGCTTGGGGGACAGGTACAATCAGCCCCAGCATTTT	CASSLGDRYNQPQHF
13	NA	TRBJ2-1	NA	TRBV27	TGTGCCAGCAGTCACAGCTCCTACAATGAGCAGTTCTTC	CASSHSSYNEQFF
16	NA	TRBJ2-3	NA	TRBV7-9	TGTGTCAGCAGCCGCCCGGGGGCTAGCGGCACAGATACGCAGTATTTT	CVSSRPGASGTDTQYF
14	NA	TRBJ1-3	few	TRBV28	TGTGCCAGCAGTTCCTACCAATTCGGAAACACCATATATTTT	CASSSYQFGNTIYF
14	NA	TRBJ2-1	few	TRBV29-1	TGCAGCGTTGAAGAAGTAGCCTACTACAATGAGCAGTTCTTC	CSVEEVAYYNEQFF
13	NA	TRBJ2-7	NA	TRBV18	TGTGCCAGCTCACCGGGACCCTCCTTCGAGCAGTACTTC	CASSPGPSFEQYF
16	NA	TRBJ2-3	many	TRBV7-2	TGTGCCAGCAGCTTAGAGGGCAGGGGTTATCCAGATACGCAGTATTTT	CASSLEGRGYPDTQYF
14	NA	TRBJ1-1	many	TRBV5-1	TGCGCCAGCAGCTTGGGTTCGGGGGGCACTGAAGCTTTCTTT	CASSLGSGGTEAFF
12	NA	TRBJ2-7	few	TRBV29-1	TGCAGCGTCCGAAGGGACTCCTACGAGCAGTACTTC	CSVRRDSYEQYF
14	TRBD2	TRBJ2-7	many	TRBV3-1	TGTGCCAGCGGGAGGACTAGCGGGACCAACGAGCAGTACTTC	CASGRTSGTNEQYF
11	NA	TRBJ2-1	many	TRBV28	TGTGCCAGCAGGCTGAGCGATGAGCAGTTCTTC	CASRLSDEQFF
15	TRBD2	TRBJ2-5	NA	TRBV29-1	TGCAGCGTTGGCCTCTTGACTAGCGGACAAGAGACCCAGTACTTC	CSVGLLTSGQETQYF
14	TRBD1	TRBJ1-4	NA	TRBV20-1	TGCAGTGCTAGAGGGACAGGGGGGCAAGAAAAACTGTTTTTT	CSARGTGGQEKLFF
16	TRBD1	TRBJ2-4	few	TRBV5-1	TGCGCCAGCAGCTTGGCCCCGACAGGGGCCAAAAACATTCAGTACTTC	CASSLAPTGAKNIQYF
15	TRBD2	TRBJ2-7	many	TRBV20-1	TGCAGTGCTAGACCAGCGGGACCGTTTTCGGGAGAGCAGTACTTC	CSARPAGPFSGEQYF
13	NA	TRBJ1-5	NA	TRBV20-1	TGCAGTGCTCAACGGGGGGGCTATCAGCCCCAGCATTTT	CSAQRGGYQPQHF
14	TRBD1	TRBJ2-1	few	TRBV27	TGTGCCACCGCTACAGGGGGCGCGAAATTTGAGCAGTTCTTC	CATATGGAKFEQFF
15	NA	TRBJ1-3	many	TRBV6-2/TRBV6-3	TGTGCCAGCAGTTACTCGCCGGGCTCTGGAAACACCATATATTTT	CASSYSPGSGNTIYF